This TCR beta chain was captured in a study of cytomegalovirus exposure and HLA in healthy donors. Germline CDR1 is SQVTM and CDR2 is ANQGSEA. This CDR3 region has 15 residues. Trimming took off 5 bases at V and 6 bases at J, with 22 bases between the two ends. Primers included in the PCR were 60 Vbeta and 13 Jbeta primers. Profiling relied on immunoSEQ multiplex PCR, and the TCRdb table lists in-frame clones only, not all of them. The sample holds just over 200,000 clones. J is TRBJ1-2 and V is TRBV29-1; a possible D gene is TRBD1 (6 bases). The sequencing input was PBMCs. This receptor was identified in a girl aged 2-9 years in good health and CMV-seropositive. CDR3 DNA: TGCAGCGTTCTTGGCAGGGGCCGATCTCGGGATGGCTACACCTTC. It encodes CSVLGRGRSRDGYTF.